This TCR beta chain was recorded in a study of kidney transplant recipient with SARS-CoV-2 infection. TCRdb re-called the reads through MiXCR, storing one row per CDR3 protein. Of about 250,000 distinct CDR3 sequences detected, 29% appear once; the ten largest clones hold nearly 7.5%. The germline gives CDR1 SGDLS, CDR2 YYNGEE. CDR3 length: 14 residues. A note on this clonotype: This may stem from a read error, because a much larger clone lies one nucleotide away.

Sequences were derived from a blood sample, sampled at baseline and on day 111 from a kidney transplant recipient. The chain is built from TRBV9 and TRBJ2-7; D remains ambiguous. This receptor was obtained from a male patient in his thirties who had COVID-19 and was a kidney transplant recipient. The graft donor may have given rise to some T cells. CDR3 in DNA: TGTGCCAGCAGCGTTTCCCATAGCTCCTACGAGCAGTGCTTC. This sequence encodes CASSVSHSSYEQCF.